This T cell receptor beta chain is from a study of cytomegalovirus exposure and HLA in healthy donors. Across the study: There were fewer than 130 million unique TCR beta sequences, drawn from about 179 million T cells, in an earlier analysis. A preliminary data release comprised about 85 million unique TCRs obtained from HLA-typed donors.

Remarks on this clone: Its antigen is currently unknown.

This CDR3 spans 15 amino acids. Deletions cut 4 bases from V and 2 bases from J, with 15 bases between. CDR1 and CDR2 (germline): MGHRA, YSYEKL. Study conclusions and caveats: A missense DCLRE1C variant was associated with V- and J-gene trimming of TCR beta chains in a later analysis, and an independent cohort replicated the association. The study listed 164 cytomegalovirus-associated TCR beta chains.

A multiplex PCR was run with 60 Vbeta primers and 13 Jbeta primers. Method: immunoSEQ multiplex PCR; TCRdb's copy keeps in-frame clones and lacks some. The sample consists of some 85,000 clones, about 74% of them appearing once. The chain recombines TRBV4-1 with TRBJ2-7; D possibly corresponds to TRBD1 (5 bases). Sample: PBMCs. This receptor was identified in a middle-aged man in good health and CMV-seronegative. In nucleotides, the CDR3 is TGCGCCAGCAGCCCCAGGGAACTCCTAACCTACGAGCAGTACTTC. It specifies CASSPRELLTYEQYF.